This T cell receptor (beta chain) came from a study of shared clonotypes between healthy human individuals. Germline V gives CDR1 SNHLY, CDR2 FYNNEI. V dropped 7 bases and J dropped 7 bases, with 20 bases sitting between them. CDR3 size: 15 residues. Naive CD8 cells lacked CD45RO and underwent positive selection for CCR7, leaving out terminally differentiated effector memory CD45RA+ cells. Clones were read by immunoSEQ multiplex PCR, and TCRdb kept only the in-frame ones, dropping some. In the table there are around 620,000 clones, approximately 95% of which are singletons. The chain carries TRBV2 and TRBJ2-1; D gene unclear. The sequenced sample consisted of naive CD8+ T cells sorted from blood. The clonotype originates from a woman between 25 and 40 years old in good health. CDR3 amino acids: CASIPLVVFTNEQFF. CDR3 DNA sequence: TGTGCCAGCATTCCCTTAGTGGTCTTTACAAATGAGCAGTTCTTC.